This TCR beta chain was sequenced for a study of T cells in Graves' hyperthyroidism and ophthalmopathy. Authors of the study amplified TCR beta CDR3 regions from RNA transcripts. A first-round RT-PCR of the TCR CDR3 used the HTBI primer set. From the multiplex PCR reads, TCRdb called clonotypes with MiXCR, one entry per CDR3 protein. This repertoire shows about 350,000 distinct CDR3 sequences, approximately 13% found once; its top ten account for roughly 35%. The CDR3 is made up of 15 amino acids. In germline, CDR1 is SGHRS, CDR2 YFSETQ. The V gene lost 0 bases and the J gene lost 2 bases, with 9 bases spanning the gap.

Sample: blood. The sequence was obtained from a woman aged 40 to 50 with Graves' ophthalmopathy. The V gene is TRBV5-1, the J gene TRBJ2-1, with D hard to call. The CDR3 sequence is CASSLAGWAYNEQFF. CDR3 in DNA: TGCGCCAGCAGCTTGGCAGGATGGGCCTACAATGAGCAGTTCTTC.